The present T cell receptor (beta chain) was sequenced within a study of regulatory dendritic cells for organ transplantation. Regarding this clone: Its antigen is unidentified.

The assay was immunoSEQ multiplex PCR, and TCRdb's table has in-frame clones only and misses some. The top ten clones hold nearly 0.7% of a sample with over 20,000 clones, approximately 85% of them seen once. Sorted subsets were CFSE-labeled and cultured four to five days with allogeneic dendritic cells. V lost 0 bases and J lost 7, with 10 bases in between. Germline CDR1 and CDR2: GTSNPN and SVGIG (reference sequence). CDR3 length: 13 residues. Source material: naive CD4+ T cells from blood cultured with regulatory dendritic cells. Described subset: CD45RA+ naive T cells. This receptor was identified in a human donor in good health. V and J are TRBV30 and TRBJ1-5; D uncertain. In nucleotides, the CDR3 is TGTGCCTGGAGTGTACGAGAGTACCAGCCCCAGCATTTT. It codes for CAWSVREYQPQHF.